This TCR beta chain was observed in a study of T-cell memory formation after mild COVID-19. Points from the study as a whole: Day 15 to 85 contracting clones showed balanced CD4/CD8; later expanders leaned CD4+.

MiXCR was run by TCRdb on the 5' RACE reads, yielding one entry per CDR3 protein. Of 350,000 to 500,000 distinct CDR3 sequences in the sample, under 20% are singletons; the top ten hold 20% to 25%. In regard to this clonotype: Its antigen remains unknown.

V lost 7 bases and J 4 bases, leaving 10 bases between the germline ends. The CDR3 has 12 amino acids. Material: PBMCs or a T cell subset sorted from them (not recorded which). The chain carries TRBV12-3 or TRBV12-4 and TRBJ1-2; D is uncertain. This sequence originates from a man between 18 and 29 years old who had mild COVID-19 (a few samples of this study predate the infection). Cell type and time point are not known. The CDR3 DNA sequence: TGTGCCAGCAATACAGCCTCCTATGGCTACACCTTC. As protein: CASNTASYGYTF.